Listed below are T cell receptor beta chains from one sample, sequenced in a study of T cell responses to AZD1222 COVID-19 vaccine. Sequencing used immunoSEQ multiplex PCR; TCRdb keeps in-frame clones, though not all of them. The data hold 88,000 or so clones, with around 86% observed a single time. This sample comprised peripheral blood, obtained on day 0 of AZD1222 vaccination. Source of these receptors: an adult in good health. The CDR3 runs from the conserved cysteine through the conserved F or W. D genes are given only for firm matches. A clone size is listed for some rows: how often the clone was seen (once, few, many), or a class if it is expanded.

size	D	V	J	DNA	CDR3
NA	NA	TRBV4-1	TRBJ1-1	TGCGCCAGCAGCCAAGATACAGAAATATACGAGAACACTGAAGCTTTCTTT	CASSQDTEIYENTEAFF
NA	NA	TRBV7-9	TRBJ2-7	TGTGCCAGCAGCCGCGGGGATGGGGCCTACGAGCAGTACTTC	CASSRGDGAYEQYF
NA	NA	TRBV27	TRBJ2-2	TGTGCCAGCAGTCCATATTCGAACACCGGGGAGCTGTTTTTT	CASSPYSNTGELFF
NA	NA	TRBV5-1	TRBJ1-2	TGCGCCAGCAGCCCAACCGGGACTCAGTATGGCTACACCTTC	CASSPTGTQYGYTF
NA	NA	TRBV20-1	TRBJ1-2	TGCAGTGCTAGAGAAGGGGGCTACACCTTC	CSAREGGYTF
NA	NA	TRBV27	TRBJ1-1	TGTGCCAGCAGTCCCAGGCAGGGTGGCACTGAAGCTTTCTTT	CASSPRQGGTEAFF
once	NA	TRBV12-3/TRBV12-4	TRBJ1-5	TGTGCCAGCAGTTTTGGACAGAATCAGCCCCAGCATTTT	CASSFGQNQPQHF
NA	TRBD1	TRBV6-5	TRBJ1-6	TGTGCCAGCAGTTACTCGTTACAGGGGGGATCACCCCTCCACTTT	CASSYSLQGGSPLHF
NA	TRBD1	TRBV30	TRBJ2-7	TGTGCCTGGAGTGTACTAGGGGACAGGGGGGAAGAGCAGTACTTC	CAWSVLGDRGEEQYF
NA	NA	TRBV19	TRBJ1-5	TGTGCCAGTAGAAGACTCGACGTTGACAATCAGCCCCAGCATTTT	CASRRLDVDNQPQHF
few	NA	TRBV18	TRBJ1-1	TGTGCCAGCTCACCTCAGGGGAGCGATATGAGGGAAGCTTTCTTT	CASSPQGSDMREAFF
NA	NA	TRBV4-1	TRBJ2-1	TGCGCCAGCAGCCAAGATCCCGCGAGAGAAAGGGGGTTCTTC	CASSQDPARERGFF
NA	TRBD2	TRBV7-8	TRBJ2-7	TGTGCCAGCAGCCAGGTGGGAGGGGCCTCCTACGAGCAGTACTTC	CASSQVGGASYEQYF
few	NA	TRBV5-3	TRBJ1-2	TGTGCCAGCCCAGGGTCTAACTATGGCTACACCTTC	CASPGSNYGYTF
NA	TRBD1	TRBV5-4	TRBJ2-7	TGTGCCAGCAGCACACTAAGCGGGACAGGGTTCGACGAGCAGTACTTC	CASSTLSGTGFDEQYF
NA	NA	TRBV18	TRBJ2-3	TGTGCCAGCTCACCACCTGGACTCGGCACAGATACGCAGTATTTT	CASSPPGLGTDTQYF
NA	NA	TRBV6-1	TRBJ2-7	TGTGCCAGCAGTGAAGGGTACTCCTACGAGCAGTACTTC	CASSEGYSYEQYF
NA	NA	TRBV5-1	TRBJ1-1	TGCGCCAGCAGCTTAGCTTGGACGGGAACATTCCCTCCTTTCTTT	CASSLAWTGTFPPFF
NA	NA	TRBV2	TRBJ2-1	TGTGCCAGCAGTGAAGGCGGTAACTCCTACAATGAGCAGTTCTTC	CASSEGGNSYNEQFF
NA	TRBD1	TRBV7-2	TRBJ1-2	TGTGCCAGCAGCCCCATGCAGGGGGCCTATGGCTACACCTTC	CASSPMQGAYGYTF
NA	NA	TRBV7-9	TRBJ2-3	TGTGCCAGCAGCTTCGGAGGGGATACGCAGTATTTT	CASSFGGDTQYF
NA	NA	TRBV3-1/TRBV3-2	TRBJ2-3	TGTGCCAGCAGCCAGGGGAACACAGATACGCAGTATTTT	CASSQGNTDTQYF
NA	TRBD2	TRBV5-4	TRBJ2-3	TGTGCCAGCAGCGAACGCAATTGGGCTAGCGGGAAATTAGATACGCAGTATTTT	CASSERNWASGKLDTQYF
NA	TRBD1	TRBV6-5	TRBJ1-1	TGTGCCAGCAGTTATACAGGGGAGAATGAAGCTTTCTTT	CASSYTGENEAFF
NA	TRBD1	TRBV7-9	TRBJ2-5	TGTGCCAGCAGCTTTAGGACAGGCCAAGAGACCCAGTACTTC	CASSFRTGQETQYF
NA	TRBD1	TRBV24-1	TRBJ2-3	TGTGCCACCAGTGATCCACAGGGGAGCACAGATACGCAGTATTTT	CATSDPQGSTDTQYF
NA	NA	TRBV19	TRBJ1-5	TGTGCCAGTACAGGTCTAGCTGGTCAGCCCCAGCATTTT	CASTGLAGQPQHF
NA	NA	TRBV5-6	TRBJ2-2	TGTGCCAGCAGCTTGACCGGGACTCCACCCGGGGCCGGGGAGCTGTTTTTT	CASSLTGTPPGAGELFF
NA	NA	TRBV29-1	TRBJ2-3	TGCAGCGCCCCGTCCGAGCTAGGAGTTTTTAGCACAGATACGCAGTATTTT	CSAPSELGVFSTDTQYF
NA	NA	TRBV10-3	TRBJ1-1	TGTGCCATCAGTGAGCGGGACACGGACGAAGCTTTCTTT	CAISERDTDEAFF
NA	TRBD2	TRBV4-2	TRBJ2-3	TGTGCCAGCAGCGATAGCGGGGGGGTCACAGATACGCAGTATTTT	CASSDSGGVTDTQYF
NA	NA	TRBV5-1	TRBJ1-1	TGCGCCAGCAGCTTTGCTGACTCCACTGAAGCTTTCTTT	CASSFADSTEAFF
NA	NA	TRBV18	TRBJ1-1	TGTGCCAGCTCCGGACCGGCTGAAGCTTTCTTT	CASSGPAEAFF
once	NA	TRBV7-2	TRBJ1-1	TGTGCCAGCAGCTTAGGACAGGTTGCTTTCTTT	CASSLGQVAFF
once	NA	TRBV6-5	TRBJ2-6	TGTGCCAGCAGTTACTCGGGACTCTCTGGGGCCAACGTCCTGACTTTC	CASSYSGLSGANVLTF
once	TRBD1	TRBV9	TRBJ1-4	TGTGCCAGCAGCGTAGGGGGACAGGGAAATGAAAAACTGTTTTTT	CASSVGGQGNEKLFF
NA	NA	TRBV9	TRBJ1-3	TGTGCCAGCAGCGTAGCGGGGGGCCCTGGAAACACCATATATTTT	CASSVAGGPGNTIYF
NA	NA	TRBV5-5	TRBJ1-1	TGTGCCAGCAGCTCCCTGCCGGCCAGGGAGAGCACTGAAGCTTTCTTT	CASSSLPARESTEAFF
few	NA	TRBV4-3	TRBJ2-6	TGCGCCAGCAGCCAAACCCCAGGGACCGGGGCCAACGTCCTGACTTTC	CASSQTPGTGANVLTF
NA	TRBD2	TRBV7-2	TRBJ2-7	TGTGCCAGCAGCTTAGAAAGGACTAGCGGGGTGCAAATGGGGGAGCAGTACTTC	CASSLERTSGVQMGEQYF
NA	NA	TRBV6-5	TRBJ2-3	TGTGCCAGCAGTTCCGCAGATACGCAGTATTTT	CASSSADTQYF
NA	NA	TRBV2	TRBJ2-2	TGTGCCAGCAACGGTCTCGCGGGGTACACCGGGGAGCTGTTTTTT	CASNGLAGYTGELFF
NA	NA	TRBV30	TRBJ1-2	TGTGCCTGGAGTGTCGCTCAAAACTATGGCTACACCTTC	CAWSVAQNYGYTF
NA	NA	TRBV18	TRBJ2-7	TGTGCCAGCTCACCCAGCACCTACGAGCAGTACTTC	CASSPSTYEQYF
NA	NA	TRBV5-1	TRBJ2-3	TGCGCCAGCGGGGAAGGCTCGAGCACAGATACGCAGTATTTT	CASGEGSSTDTQYF
NA	TRBD1	TRBV6-5	TRBJ2-2	TGTGCCAGCAGTTACGGGACAGAAGCGAACACCGGGGAGCTGTTTTTT	CASSYGTEANTGELFF
NA	TRBD1	TRBV6-2/TRBV6-3	TRBJ1-5	TGTGCCAGCAGTTACGAGACAGGGTGGAATCAGCCCCAGCATTTT	CASSYETGWNQPQHF
NA	NA	TRBV19	TRBJ1-1	TGTGCCAGTAGTGAGAGGAGGGGCAGACAGGCCGAAGCTTTCTTT	CASSERRGRQAEAFF
NA	NA	TRBV7-2	TRBJ2-7	TGTGCCAGCAGCTTACCGGGACCGAACTACGAGCAGTACTTC	CASSLPGPNYEQYF
NA	NA	TRBV6-2/TRBV6-3	TRBJ1-2	TGTGCCAGCAGTTGGTCCTATGGCTACACCTTC	CASSWSYGYTF
NA	NA	TRBV9	TRBJ2-7	TGTGCCAGCAGTGTGAGCGGCTATAACTACGAGCAGTACTTC	CASSVSGYNYEQYF